Following are 31 T cell receptor beta chains from one sample sequenced in a study of blood T cell repertoires in COVID-19. TCRdb's copy holds only in-frame clones and misses some; the assay was immunoSEQ multiplex PCR. The top ten hold more than 9.5% of the sample, which has 150,000 or so clones, around nine tenths seen once. The specimen was peripheral blood. These receptors were obtained from a woman in her 70s with COVID-19, enrolled during active disease.

This clone was recorded many times. This chain connects TRBV19 to TRBJ1-6, with D tentatively TRBD1 (5 bases). The V gene lost 3 bases and the J gene lost 10 bases, with 13 bases spanning the gap. The CDR3 consists of 14 residues. The V gene's germline CDR1 is LNHDA and CDR2 SQIVND (reference sequence). For the CDR3, the DNA is TGTGCCAGTAGTATCGGTGACGGGGGATCACCCCTCCACTTT. Residues: CASSIGDGGSPLHF.

This clone has a single count. The rearrangement uses TRBV3-1 (or the pseudogene TRBV3-2) and TRBJ2-3; D gene uncertain. CDR3 length: 15 residues. Germline assignment: CDR1 LGHDT and CDR2 YNNKEL (reference sequence). V was pared by 1 base and J by 4 bases, with 12 bases between. Here the CDR3 DNA reads TGTGCCAGCAGCCAAGTATTTGAGGTGGCAGATACGCAGTATTTT. The encoded protein is CASSQVFEVADTQYF.

This clone has a single count. The rearrangement uses TRBV5-8 and TRBJ2-2; a weak D match, TRBD1 (8 bases). Germline V CDR1 and CDR2: SGHTS, YDEGEE. CDR3 length equals 17 residues. The V gene lost 2 bases and the J gene lost 1 base, with 15 bases spanning the gap. The CDR3 spells CASSFSDREGNTGELFF. The CDR3 DNA reads as TGTGCCAGCAGCTTTTCGGACAGGGAGGGGAACACCGGGGAGCTGTTTTTT.

This clone came up a few times. This chain links TRBV2 with TRBJ2-5; 9 bases are a match to TRBD2. The CDR3 runs to 18 residues. V shed 3 bases, J shed 2 bases, and the junction held 13 bases outside the gene matches. Germline V gene sequence: CDR1 SNHLY, CDR2 FYNNEI. CDR3 in amino acids: CASSDDGTSFYLQETQYF. DNA of the CDR3: TGTGCCAGCAGTGACGACGGGACTAGCTTTTACCTACAAGAGACCCAGTACTTC.

This chain uses TRBV28 with TRBJ2-7, with a weak D call TRBD1 (5 bases). This CDR3 region has 13 residues. Trimming took 7 bases from V and 3 from J, leaving 13 bases between them. CDR1 and CDR2 (germline): MDHEN, SYDVKM. CDR3 DNA: TGTGCCAGCACCTTTTGGGGCGGCTACGAGCAGTACTTC. Translated, it gives CASTFWGGYEQYF.

The rearrangement joins TRBV6-5 to TRBJ2-1; 12 bases agree with TRBD2. This CDR3 has 15 amino acids. Per the germline V gene, CDR1 is MNHEY and CDR2 is SVGAGI. V lost 6 bases to trimming and J lost 7 bases; unmatched junction nucleotides: 7. In DNA form, the CDR3 reads TGTGCCAGCAGCCCCGGACTAGCGGGGTTAAATGAGCAGTTCTTC. It codes for CASSPGLAGLNEQFF.

This rearrangement joins TRBV5-4 to TRBJ2-1; D remains unclear. The CDR3 is made up of 15 amino acids. V lost 4 bases and J 6 bases, leaving 17 bases between the germline ends. Germline V gene lookup returns CDR1 SGHNT and CDR2 YYREEE (reference sequence). CDR3 DNA sequence: TGTGCCAGCAGCCCGATGGCGGCGGAAGGCAATGAGCAGTTCTTC. This translates into CASSPMAAEGNEQFF.

The V and J genes are TRBV11-3 and TRBJ2-5; 7 positions match TRBD1. V shed 1 base, J shed 4 bases, and the junction held 0 bases outside the gene matches. The germline CDR1 and CDR2 sequences are SGHNT and YENEEA. This CDR3 has 13 amino acids. CDR3 residues: CASSLGQGETQYF. CDR3 in DNA: TGTGCCAGCAGCTTAGGACAGGGAGAGACCCAGTACTTC.

The chain combines TRBV5-5 with TRBJ2-2, with 12 bases identical to TRBD2. This CDR3 is built from 17 residues. The junction had 6 bases not matched to a gene; V was cut back by 4 bases and J by 2 bases. Looked up from germline, CDR1 is SGHKS and CDR2 is YYEKEE (reference sequence). The CDR3 loop is CASSQTSGGLNTGELFF. The CDR3 DNA follows: TGTGCCAGCAGCCAGACTAGCGGGGGCCTTAACACCGGGGAGCTGTTTTTT.

This sequence joins TRBV7-2 and TRBJ1-2; 7 bases match TRBD1. The CDR3 is 15 amino acids. Germline V gene lookup returns CDR1 SGHTA and CDR2 FQGNSA. J was trimmed by 8 bases and V by 5 bases; bases with no gene match: 14. The DNA of the CDR3 is TGTGCCAGCAGCCCCGACGACAGGGCATTCGAGGGCTACACCTTC. Its protein product is CASSPDDRAFEGYTF.

This clone was recorded once. V usage is TRBV5-1 and J usage is TRBJ2-1; weak D call: TRBD1 (6 bases). This CDR3 is 15 amino acids long. Trimming removed 1 base from V and 6 bases from J, with 14 bases in between. Germline CDR1 reads SGHRS; CDR2 reads YFSETQ. The CDR3 coding sequence is TGCGCCAGCAGCTTGCTGGGGGCCTTGACCAATGAGCAGTTCTTC. As protein: CASSLLGALTNEQFF.

The genes are TRBV5-1 and TRBJ2-3; perhaps TRBD2 as D (6 bases). The CDR3 contains 13 residues. V was shortened by 3 bases and J by 4 bases, with 9 bases between the two germline ends. Looked up from germline, CDR1 is SGHRS and CDR2 is YFSETQ. For the CDR3, the DNA is TGCGCCAGCAGCTCCTGGGGGGCAGATACGCAGTATTTT. Encoded protein: CASSSWGADTQYF.

This chain connects TRBV6-2 or TRBV6-3 to TRBJ2-2; 16 bases are shared with TRBD2. Looked up from germline, CDR1 is MNHEY and CDR2 is SVGEGT. This CDR3 region has 21 residues. V lost 2 bases and J lost 2; bases outside the gene matches: 11. This CDR3 is CASSYPQGTSGGAYNTGELFF. Written as DNA, the CDR3 is TGTGCCAGCAGTTACCCCCAGGGGACTAGCGGGGGGGCTTATAACACCGGGGAGCTGTTTTTT.

The V call is TRBV5-1, the J call TRBJ2-7; D possibly corresponds to TRBD1 (6 bases). This CDR3 spans 14 amino acids. Germline CDR1 is SGHRS and CDR2 is YFSETQ. The V gene lost 4 bases and the J gene lost 3 bases, with 14 bases spanning the gap. CDR3 residues: CASSTGPEGYEQYF. CDR3 coding DNA: TGCGCCAGCAGCACAGGGCCAGAGGGCTACGAGCAGTACTTC.

V is TRBV7-8 and J is TRBJ2-5; 11 nucleotides line up with TRBD2. The CDR3 is 15 residues long. Trimming cost V 5 bases and J 9 bases; bases outside gene matches: 11. Germline CDR1 and CDR2: SGHVS and FQNEAQ. DNA for the CDR3: TGTGCCAGCAGCCCACTAGCGGGGGCGGGTCGGGCCCAGTACTTC. Protein: CASSPLAGAGRAQYF.

The gene calls are TRBV2 and TRBJ1-4, with no clear D. The V gene's germline CDR1 is SNHLY and CDR2 FYNNEI. The CDR3 contains 14 residues. Trimming took off 3 bases at V and 5 bases at J, with 10 bases between the two ends. CDR3 loop: CASSDSGSNEKLFF. The CDR3 DNA sequence: TGTGCCAGCAGTGACTCAGGATCAAATGAAAAACTGTTTTTT.

The chain recombines TRBV5-6 with TRBJ1-2, with D possibly TRBD1 on 6 matching bases. Trimming took off 3 bases at V and 5 bases at J, with 8 bases between the two ends. Germline CDR1 reads SGHDT; CDR2 reads YYEEEE. This CDR3 spans 12 amino acids. The CDR3 bases are TGTGCCAGCAGCTCCGGACAGTATGGCTACACCTTC. It translates to CASSSGQYGYTF. The full variable domain, in which reference TRBV5-6 and TRBJ1-2 provide the parts outside the CDR3, is DAGVTQSPTHLIKTRGQQVTLRCSPKSGHDTVSWYQQALGQGPQFIFQYYEEEERQRGNFPDRFSGHQFPNYSSELNVNALLLGDSALYLCASSSGQYGYTFGSGTRLTVV.

The V and J genes are TRBV5-1 and TRBJ2-2; 10 bases are shared with TRBD2. The V gene end was trimmed by 4 bases and the J gene end by 4 bases; junction bases not matched to a gene: 7. CDR3 length equals 16 residues. The germline V gene encodes CDR1 SGHRS and CDR2 YFSETQ. The CDR3 DNA is TGCGCCAGCAGCGGAAGGACTAGCGGTCGCACCGGGGAGCTGTTTTTT. It translates to CASSGRTSGRTGELFF.

The chain combines TRBV5-4 with TRBJ2-7; the match to TRBD2 covers 13 bases. The CDR3 length is 15 residues. The V gene's germline CDR1 is SGHNT and CDR2 YYREEE (reference sequence). Trimming removed 9 bases from V and 5 bases from J; junction bases left unmatched: 11. Here the CDR3 reads CATTGTSGTAHEQYF. DNA for the CDR3: TGTGCCACAACCGGGACTAGCGGGACGGCCCACGAGCAGTACTTC.

This chain links TRBV5-5 with TRBJ1-6, with 8 bases matching TRBD1. Germline V gene sequence: CDR1 SGHKS, CDR2 YYEKEE (reference sequence). Trimming at V came to 4 bases and at J to 2 bases, leaving 2 bases not matched to a gene. The CDR3 is 15 amino acids. The CDR3 DNA sequence: TGTGCCAGCAGCCTGACAGGGGCCTATAATTCACCCCTCCACTTT. It encodes CASSLTGAYNSPLHF.

The chain uses TRBV28 and TRBJ1-6; 9 bases align to TRBD1. CDR1 is MDHEN, CDR2 SYDVKM, per germline. Germline trimming cut 1 base from V and 9 bases from J; bases unmatched to any gene: 13. CDR3 length equals 18 residues. The CDR3 DNA is TGTGCCAGCAGTTTATCATTCGGGACAGGGAACCCTCGTTCACCCCTCCACTTT. Amino acids: CASSLSFGTGNPRSPLHF.

In DNA form, the CDR3 reads TGCGCCAGCAGCTTGGGCGGGGGAGGAATAGATACGCAGTATTTT. Its protein product is CASSLGGGGIDTQYF. This chain connects TRBV5-1 to TRBJ2-3; 7 nucleotides agree with TRBD2. The germline V gene encodes CDR1 SGHRS and CDR2 YFSETQ. With V trimmed by 0 bases and J by 5 bases, 6 bases remained unmatched. This CDR3 has 15 residues.

V gene TRBV7-9 combines with J gene TRBJ1-4; D is unresolved. The CDR3 length is 19 residues. The V end lost 1 base, the J end lost 0 bases, and 18 bases lay between the germline ends. Germline CDR1 SEHNR, CDR2 FQNEAQ (reference sequence). The CDR3 DNA sequence: TGTGCCAGCAGCTTAGGAGCGGGCTGGGGTGTCCCAACTAATGAAAAACTGTTTTTT. Translating it yields CASSLGAGWGVPTNEKLFF.

This chain connects TRBV12-3 or TRBV12-4 to TRBJ1-1; tentative D call: TRBD1 (5 bases). The CDR3 is 12 amino acids. V lost 4 bases and J lost 10, with 13 bases in between. The chain's CDR3 is CASSSRQFRAFF. CDR3 nucleotides: TGTGCCAGCAGTTCGCGACAGTTTCGAGCTTTCTTT.

V is TRBV6-5 and J is TRBJ2-7; the match to TRBD1 covers 7 bases. The ends lost 7 bases at V and 5 bases at J; junction bases unmatched: 11. The CDR3 loop spans 14 amino acids. CDR1 and CDR2 (germline): MNHEY, SVGAGI. The CDR3 sequence is CASTPGDRGNEQYF. The CDR3 DNA follows: TGTGCCAGCACTCCAGGGGACAGAGGGAACGAGCAGTACTTC.

This clone was recorded only once. The gene calls are TRBV5-1 and TRBJ2-2, with TRBD1 matching 7 bases. V dropped 1 base and J dropped 4; count of bases not matched to a gene: 10. The CDR3 covers 17 residues. Germline CDR1 reads SGHRS; CDR2 reads YFSETQ. This chain's CDR3 is CASSLRGASGGTGELFF. For the CDR3, the DNA is TGCGCCAGCAGCTTGAGAGGGGCTTCAGGGGGCACCGGGGAGCTGTTTTTT.

This chain joins TRBV5-4 and TRBJ2-1; 8 bases align to TRBD2. The CDR3 spans 12 residues. The V segment lost 3 bases and the J segment 10 bases; nucleotides outside the gene matches: 3. Germline values: CDR1 SGHNT, CDR2 YYREEE (reference sequence). CDR3 nucleotides: TGTGCCAGCAGCTCACCGGGGGGGGAGCAGTTCTTC. It is translated as CASSSPGGEQFF. The whole variable domain, filled in from reference TRBV5-4 and TRBJ2-1, reads ETGVTQSPTHLIKTRGQQVTLRCSSQSGHNTVSWYQQALGQGPQFIFQYYREEENGRGNFPPRFSGLQFPNYSSELNVNALELDDSALYLCASSSPGGEQFFGPGTRLTVL.

The genes are TRBV5-1 and TRBJ1-4, with 7 nucleotides matching TRBD1. CDR1 is SGHRS and CDR2 is YFSETQ in the germline V gene. The CDR3 length is 16 residues. J gave up 0 bases and V 0 bases, and 2 bases lay outside the gene matches. DNA of the CDR3: TGCGCCAGCAGCTTGGGACAGGGTGCAACTAATGAAAAACTGTTTTTT. The encoded protein is CASSLGQGATNEKLFF. Filled out from reference TRBV5-1 and TRBJ1-4, the complete variable domain reads KAGVTQTPRYLIKTRGQQVTLSCSPISGHRSVSWYQQTPGQGLQFLFEYFSETQRNKGNFPGRFSGRQFSNSRSEMNVSTLELGDSALYLCASSLGQGATNEKLFFGSGTQLSVL.

J is TRBJ2-7 and V is TRBV7-9; 7 bases map to TRBD1. V trimming: 3 bases; J trimming: 3 bases; junction bases outside the gene matches: 8. CDR1 is SEHNR, CDR2 FQNEAQ, per germline (reference sequence). The CDR3 sequence is 15 residues long. The CDR3 DNA follows: TGTGCCAGCAGCTTCCCAAAACAGGGGTACTACGAGCAGTACTTC. It translates to CASSFPKQGYYEQYF. Full variable domain (outside the CDR3, taken from reference TRBV7-9 and TRBJ2-7): DTGVSQNPRHKITKRGQNVTFRCDPISEHNRLYWYRQTLGQGPEFLTYFQNEAQLEKSRLLSDRFSAERPKGSFSTLEIQRTEQGDSAMYLCASSFPKQGYYEQYFGPGTRLTVT.

The chain has TRBV11-3 and TRBJ2-3; 14 nucleotides align to TRBD2. Germline CDR1 reads SGHNT; CDR2 reads YENEEA. This CDR3 spans 18 amino acids. V lost 5 bases, J lost 1 base, and 8 bases stayed unmatched. CDR3 coding DNA: TGTGCCAGCAGCAGACTAGCGGGGGGGGCCTGGGGCACAGATACGCAGTATTTT. Protein: CASSRLAGGAWGTDTQYF.

The DNA for the CDR3 is TGTGCCAGCAGCCGGGGACAGCTTAATTCACCCCTCCACTTT. Translating gives CASSRGQLNSPLHF. The rearrangement joins TRBV27 to TRBJ1-6, with 7 nucleotides matching TRBD1. The length of the CDR3 is 14 residues. Germline trimming cut 6 bases from V and 6 bases from J; bases unmatched to any gene: 5. Germline V CDR1 and CDR2: MNHEY, SMNVEV (reference sequence).